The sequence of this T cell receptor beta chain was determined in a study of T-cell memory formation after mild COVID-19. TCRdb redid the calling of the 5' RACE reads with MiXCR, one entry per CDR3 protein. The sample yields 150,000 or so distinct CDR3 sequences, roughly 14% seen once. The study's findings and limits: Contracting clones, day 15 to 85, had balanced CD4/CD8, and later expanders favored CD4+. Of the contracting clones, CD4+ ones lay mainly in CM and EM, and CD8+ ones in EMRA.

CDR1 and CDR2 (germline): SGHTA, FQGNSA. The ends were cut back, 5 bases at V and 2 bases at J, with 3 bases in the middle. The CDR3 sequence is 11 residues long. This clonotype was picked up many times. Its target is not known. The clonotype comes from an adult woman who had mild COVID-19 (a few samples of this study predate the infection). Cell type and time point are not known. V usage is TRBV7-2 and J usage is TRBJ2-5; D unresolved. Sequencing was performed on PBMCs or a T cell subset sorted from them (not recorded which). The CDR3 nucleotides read TGTGCCAGCAGCGCACAAGAGACCCAGTACTTC. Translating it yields CASSAQETQYF.